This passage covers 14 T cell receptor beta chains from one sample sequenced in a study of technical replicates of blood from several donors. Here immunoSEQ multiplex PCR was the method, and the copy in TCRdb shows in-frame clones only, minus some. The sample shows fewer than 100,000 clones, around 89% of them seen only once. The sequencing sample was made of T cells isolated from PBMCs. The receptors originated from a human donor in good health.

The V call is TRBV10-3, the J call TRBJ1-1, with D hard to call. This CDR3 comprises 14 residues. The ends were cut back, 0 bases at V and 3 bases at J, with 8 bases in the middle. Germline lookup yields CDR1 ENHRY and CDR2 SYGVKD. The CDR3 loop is CAISESGHYTEAFF. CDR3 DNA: TGTGCCATCAGTGAGTCGGGCCATTACACTGAAGCTTTCTTT.

The CDR3 sequence: CASRAQGAEDTQYF. The CDR3 DNA reads TGTGCCAGCAGGGCCCAGGGGGCCGAAGATACGCAGTATTTT. The rearrangement uses TRBV6-4 and TRBJ2-3; 8 bases fit TRBD1. The J segment lost 5 bases and the V segment lost 6 bases, leaving 7 bases of the junction unmatched. There are 14 residues in the CDR3. Germline V gene data show CDR1 as MRHNA and CDR2 as SNTAGT.

The CDR3 DNA is TGTGCCAGTAGTATGGCGAGGACTAGCGGGCACAATGAGCAGTTCTTC. Translating gives CASSMARTSGHNEQFF. The chain couples TRBV19 to TRBJ2-1; 11 bases are a match to TRBD2. CDR1 LNHDA and CDR2 SQIVND come from the germline V gene (reference sequence). V lost 3 bases, J lost 5 bases, and 6 bases stayed unmatched. The CDR3 is 16 residues long.

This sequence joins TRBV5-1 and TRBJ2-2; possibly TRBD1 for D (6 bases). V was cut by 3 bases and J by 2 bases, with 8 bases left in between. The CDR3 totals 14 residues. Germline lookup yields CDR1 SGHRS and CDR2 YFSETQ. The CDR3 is CASSWDINTGELFF. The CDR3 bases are TGCGCCAGCAGCTGGGACATAAACACCGGGGAGCTGTTTTTT.

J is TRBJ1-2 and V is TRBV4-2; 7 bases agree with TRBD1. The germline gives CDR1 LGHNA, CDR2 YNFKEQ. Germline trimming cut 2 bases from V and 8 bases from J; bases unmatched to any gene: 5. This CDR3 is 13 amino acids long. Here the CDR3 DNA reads TGTGCCAGCAGCCAAATCAGGGGGGACGGCTACACCTTC. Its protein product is CASSQIRGDGYTF.

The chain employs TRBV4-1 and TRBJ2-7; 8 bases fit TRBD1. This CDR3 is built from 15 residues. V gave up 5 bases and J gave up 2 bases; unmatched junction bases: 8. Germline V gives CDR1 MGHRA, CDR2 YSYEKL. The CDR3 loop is CASSSRTGLAYEQYF. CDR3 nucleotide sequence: TGCGCCAGCAGCTCCCGGACAGGGTTGGCCTACGAGCAGTACTTC.

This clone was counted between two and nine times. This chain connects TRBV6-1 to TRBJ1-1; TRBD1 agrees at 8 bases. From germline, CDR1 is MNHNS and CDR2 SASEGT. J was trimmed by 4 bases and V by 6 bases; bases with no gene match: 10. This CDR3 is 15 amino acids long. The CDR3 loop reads CASRWTGRIGTEAFF. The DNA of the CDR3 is TGTGCCAGCAGATGGACAGGGAGGATTGGCACTGAAGCTTTCTTT.

The CDR3 DNA follows: TGTGCCAGCAGTGCGAGGCCGGGACAGGGAGTTCTCGGCAATCAGCCCCAGCATTTT. Its translation is CASSARPGQGVLGNQPQHF. The V call is TRBV6-1, the J call TRBJ1-5; 9 bases are shared with TRBD1. V trimming: 4 bases; J trimming: 2 bases; junction bases outside the gene matches: 15. The germline CDR1 and CDR2 sequences are MNHNS and SASEGT. This CDR3 contains 19 residues.

CDR3 nucleotides: TGTGCCAGCAGCTCGGGACTGCACACCGGGGAGCTGTTTTTT. Amino acids: CASSSGLHTGELFF. The chain recombines TRBV11-3 with TRBJ2-2, with D tentatively TRBD2 (6 bases). Germline V gives CDR1 SGHNT, CDR2 YENEEA. The germline V and J ends were trimmed by 4 bases and 3 bases, with 9 bases remaining between them. The CDR3 extends over 14 amino acids.

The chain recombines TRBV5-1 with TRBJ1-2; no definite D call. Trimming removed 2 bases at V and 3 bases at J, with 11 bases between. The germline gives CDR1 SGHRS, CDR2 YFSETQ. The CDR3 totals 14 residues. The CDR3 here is CASSFSPEDYGYTF. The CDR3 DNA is TGCGCCAGCAGCTTTAGCCCTGAGGACTATGGCTACACCTTC.

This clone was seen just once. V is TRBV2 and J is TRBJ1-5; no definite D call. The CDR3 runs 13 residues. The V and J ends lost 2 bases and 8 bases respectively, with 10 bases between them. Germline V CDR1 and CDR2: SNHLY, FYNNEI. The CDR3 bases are TGTGCCAGCAGTGAAACCCGCCCAGAGCCCCAGCATTTT. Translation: CASSETRPEPQHF.

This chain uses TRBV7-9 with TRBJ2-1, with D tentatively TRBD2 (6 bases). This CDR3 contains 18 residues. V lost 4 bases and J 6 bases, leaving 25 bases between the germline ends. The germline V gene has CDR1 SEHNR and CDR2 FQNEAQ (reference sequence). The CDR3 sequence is CASSSAQVAGWGSNEQFF. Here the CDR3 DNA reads TGTGCCAGCAGCTCCGCGCAAGTGGCGGGGTGGGGAAGCAATGAGCAGTTCTTC.

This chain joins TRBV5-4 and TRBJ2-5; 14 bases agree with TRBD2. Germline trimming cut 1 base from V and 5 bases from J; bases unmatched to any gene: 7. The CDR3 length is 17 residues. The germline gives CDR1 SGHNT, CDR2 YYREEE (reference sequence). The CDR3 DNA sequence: TGTGCCAGCAGCTTGAAACGGGGACTAGCGGGAGAGGAGACCCAGTACTTC. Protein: CASSLKRGLAGEETQYF.

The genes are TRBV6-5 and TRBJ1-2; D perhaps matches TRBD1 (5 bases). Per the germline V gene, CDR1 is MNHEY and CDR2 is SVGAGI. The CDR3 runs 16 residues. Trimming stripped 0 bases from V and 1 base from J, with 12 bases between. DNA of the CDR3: TGTGCCAGCAGTTACTCGCAGGGCCCAGTTAACTATGGCTACACCTTC. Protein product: CASSYSQGPVNYGYTF.